Described below is a single TCR beta chain sequence and its context. Its binding antigen is unknown. No base-level quality is on record; no much larger clone is a single base apart. The CDR3, from cysteine to phenylalanine, totals 15 residues. The CDR3 DNA has 45 bases and is translated from base 1. The germline V gene yields SGHNT for CDR1 and YENEEA for CDR2. Unmatched junction bases come to 1, with V trimmed by 1 base and J by 6 bases. This specimen comes from a study of blood T cell repertoires in COVID-19 (dated by TCRdb to between 2020 and 2021). Background on the whole study: Collaborator samples came from the United States, Italy and Spain and covered acute and convalescent phases of COVID-19. The prospective study material was composed of cDNA or gDNA derived from T cells, B-cell-depleted T cells, or PBMCs. Deeply sampled blood TCRbeta repertoires from subjects exposed to, actively infected with, or recovered from COVID-19 were included in the dataset. A freely available public database, intended as a resource for researchers studying the immune response to SARS-CoV-2, is where the repertoires were released. Samples were obtained from the ongoing ImmuneRACE study (first 160 participants) and from 1,254 subjects provided by 6 global collaborators. Sample metadata almost always included a de-identified subject ID, COVID-19 status, age in years and sex. Where HLA class I and class II types were available, the types were taken from metadata supplied by the sample provider, not from assay-based typing. Broad study findings and their caveats: Clinical and demographic metadata were provided uncurated, with the amount varying by source and participant.

Enrolling through a virtual design, the prospective study's participants ranged in age from roughly 18 to 89 years and lived across 20 to 30 United States geographic areas. Cohort assignment in the prospective study relied on participant-reported clinical history from a screening survey and a study questionnaire. For ImmuneRACE Cohort 3, a participant was defined as recovered based on two consecutive negative NP/OP PCR tests, clearance by a healthcare professional, or resolution of symptoms. In the prospective study, mobile phlebotomists collected whole blood, serum and a nasopharyngeal or oropharyngeal swab from each participant. Prospective study participants could optionally give additional blood draws and questionnaires over an approximately two-month period. Before DNA extraction, blood samples from the prospective study were shipped at room temperature or frozen. TCRbeta CDR3 regions were amplified from genomic DNA by means of the immunoSEQ Assay, a bias-controlled multiplex PCR. Regarding the original processing steps: Nucleated cell counts per sample were estimated from amplification of reference gene primers within the assay. To quantify the absolute abundance of each unique TCRbeta CDR3 rearrangement, sequence reads were collapsed and filtered. Productive Simpson clonality was computed per sample as the square root of Simpson's diversity index over productive rearrangements. TCRdb stores this immuneACCESS table with in-frame sequences only. Part of the clones is absent; in the studies checked, under half of the shortfall reflects unresolved V genes, and no reason is known for the rest. V, J and clone size are taken as reported in that table, and D and trimming were inferred from the DNA itself. Present in this sample are about 330,000 clones, about 85% of which were seen just once. The top ten hold around 5.9% of the sample.

The chain links TRBV11-3 with TRBJ2-1, and 12 bases in between align with TRBD2. This TCR derives from a woman in her twenties or thirties who had recovered from COVID-19. The sequencing sample was made of PBMCs or T cells enriched from blood (not recorded which). The DNA is as follows: TGTGCCAGCAGCTTAGGGACTAGCGGGGTCAATGAGCAGTTCTTC. It is translated as CASSLGTSGVNEQFF.